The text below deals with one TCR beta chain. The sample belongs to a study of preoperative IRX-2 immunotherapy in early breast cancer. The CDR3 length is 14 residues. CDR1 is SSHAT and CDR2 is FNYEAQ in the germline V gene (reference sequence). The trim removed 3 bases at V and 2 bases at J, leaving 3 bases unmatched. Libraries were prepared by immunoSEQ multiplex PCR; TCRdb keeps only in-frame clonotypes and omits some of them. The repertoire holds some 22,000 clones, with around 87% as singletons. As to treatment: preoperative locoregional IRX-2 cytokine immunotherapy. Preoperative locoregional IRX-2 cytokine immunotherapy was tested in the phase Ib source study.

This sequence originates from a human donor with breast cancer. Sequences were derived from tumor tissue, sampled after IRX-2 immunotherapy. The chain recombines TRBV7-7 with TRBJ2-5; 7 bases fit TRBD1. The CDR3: CASSFQQGQETQYF. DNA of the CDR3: TGTGCCAGCAGCTTTCAACAGGGGCAAGAGACCCAGTACTTC. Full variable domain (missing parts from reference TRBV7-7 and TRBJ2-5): GAGVSQSPRYKVTKRGQDVTLRCDPISSHATLYWYQQALGQGPEFLTYFNYEAQPDKSGLPSDRFSAERPEGSISTLTIQRTEQRDSAMYRCASSFQQGQETQYFGPGTRLLVL.